This TCR beta chain is drawn from a study of T cell repertoires in cytomegalovirus infection (dated by TCRdb to about 2019). Concerning the study at large: The peptide stimulations were aimed at well-studied HLA-B-restricted epitopes as well as recently identified HLA-C-restricted CMV epitopes, whose presentation resists viral immunomodulation. Donor HLA type was relevant to the analysis, as public TCR beta signatures indicated carriage of CMV infection together with the matching HLA type. Results and caveats for the whole study, not just this receptor: In the ex vivo response, HLA-C-restricted CMV-specific TCR beta clonotypes were dominant, and in two of eight donors the single most frequent clonotype came from this HLA-C-restricted group. In both this cohort and an independent approximately 370-donor cohort, the cumulative frequency of public TCR beta family members distinguished carriers of CMV infection plus the relevant HLA type.

Reading the label with the study, this specimen's treatment or condition is: in vitro stimulation with specific CMV peptide epitopes to enrich CMV-specific T cells. This clonotype was observed a few times. Its antigen is still unknown. No base quality information exists; no much larger clone differs at one position. The sample was run on an Illumina HiSeq 1500. TCRdb ran its own pipeline on the public reads, namely fastp trimming at Q25 and MiXCR clone calling, and kept in-frame beta chains. Here each entry gathers all rows of one CDR3 protein and keeps the most common genes and DNA. This sample gives nearly 700,000 distinct CDR3 sequences in total; about 33% of them show up just once. The top ten constitute around a sixth of the sample. This sequence was found in a human donor in good health (CMV status not recorded). Some clones in this sample may be carry-over from other donors' samples. Material: cultured PBMCs, obtained from culture after CMV antigen stimulation.

In nucleotides, the sequence is TGTGCCAGCAGTTACTCGAAACTAGCGGATCGTGAGACCCAGTACTTC. This sequence encodes CASSYSKLADRETQYF. Rearrangement joined TRBV6-5 to TRBJ2-5, with 8 bases aligning to TRBD2. CDR1 and CDR2 are drawn from the germline V gene: MNHEY, SVGAGI. V is cut back by 0 bases and J by 5 bases, with 8 bases in the junction unmatched. Reading from cysteine to phenylalanine, the CDR3 counts 16 amino acids. The DNA shown is the 48-base CDR3, in frame from base 1.